The present T cell receptor (beta chain) was sequenced within a study of cytomegalovirus exposure and HLA in healthy donors. Worth noting for this clone: As yet, its antigen is unknown.

Donors likely had unrecorded immune exposures despite being nominally healthy when sampled. CDR1 and CDR2 (germline): SGHDT, YYEEEE. V lost 0 bases and J lost 1, with 11 bases in between. There are 16 residues in the CDR3. PCR was performed using 60 Vbeta and 13 Jbeta primers. In the original workflow: The authors later counted 65 million to 80 million unique TCR beta chains, some 11 million of them shared. The protocol was immunoSEQ multiplex PCR, while the TCRdb copy is restricted to in-frame clones and leaves out a portion. V and J calls and clone size are copied from that table; D and trimming were computed from the DNA. This table holds about 200,000 clones, 82% found once. Study findings and constraints: Being productive about 87% or about 30% of the time was typical of most TCR beta V segments in an earlier analysis. As immune exposure information, only CMV serostatus was available.

The clonotype was recovered from a man aged 40-49 years in good health and CMV-seropositive. The V and J genes are TRBV5-6 and TRBJ1-5; tentatively, D is TRBD1 (5 bases). The sample comprised PBMCs. The CDR3 region is CASSLATGQSNQPQHF. CDR3 coding DNA: TGTGCCAGCAGCTTGGCAACAGGACAAAGCAATCAGCCCCAGCATTTT.